These T cell receptor beta chains were read from a single sample in a study of blood T cells in healthy people across ages. TCRdb reprocessed the 5' RACE reads via MiXCR and lists one record per CDR3 protein. The sample yields fewer than 800,000 distinct CDR3 sequences, about half seen once. Sequencing was performed on blood. The receptor source for this set is a woman aged 60-75 years in good health. Each CDR3 is given with its conserved first and last residue. A D gene is named only where the DNA matches it firmly. Some rows mark clone size as missing; the rest say once, few, many or name a class of expanded clone.

abundance: many
v_gene: TRBV7-2
d_gene: TRBD2
j_gene: TRBJ2-5
CDR3nt: TGTGCCAGCAGCTTAGGAGCGGGAGAAGAGACCCAGTACTTC
CDR3aa: CASSLGAGEETQYF

abundance: few
v_gene: TRBV4-2
d_gene: NA
j_gene: TRBJ2-1
CDR3nt: TGTGCCAGCAGCCAAGTAGGGACCGAATACAATGAGCAGTTCTTC
CDR3aa: CASSQVGTEYNEQFF

abundance: NA
v_gene: TRBV28
d_gene: TRBD2
j_gene: TRBJ2-1
CDR3nt: TGTGCCAGCAGGCCGGCGACTAGCGGGAGTGCGAATGAGCAGTTCTTC
CDR3aa: CASRPATSGSANEQFF

abundance: NA
v_gene: TRBV3-1
d_gene: NA
j_gene: TRBJ2-3
CDR3nt: TGTGCCAGCAGCGGGGTAGATACGCAGTATTTT
CDR3aa: CASSGVDTQYF

abundance: once
v_gene: TRBV28
d_gene: TRBD1
j_gene: TRBJ2-7
CDR3nt: TGTGCCAGCAGTTACCGGACAGGGGAGCACTACGAGCAGTACTTC
CDR3aa: CASSYRTGEHYEQYF

abundance: NA
v_gene: TRBV5-1
d_gene: NA
j_gene: TRBJ1-1
CDR3nt: TGCGCCAGCAGCTTGAGGTTGGGGGGTGAAGCTTTCTTT
CDR3aa: CASSLRLGGEAFF

abundance: NA
v_gene: TRBV29-1
d_gene: TRBD2
j_gene: TRBJ2-5
CDR3nt: TGCAGCGTTGAAGATCTGGTAGCGGGGGGCGAGACCCAGTACTTC
CDR3aa: CSVEDLVAGGETQYF

abundance: NA
v_gene: TRBV20-1
d_gene: NA
j_gene: TRBJ2-5
CDR3nt: TGCAGTGCTAGAGTTTGGGGACAAGAGACCCAGTACTTC
CDR3aa: CSARVWGQETQYF

abundance: NA
v_gene: TRBV4-3
d_gene: NA
j_gene: TRBJ2-1
CDR3nt: TGCGCCAGCAGCCGCCAAAGTGAGCAGTTCTTC
CDR3aa: CASSRQSEQFF

abundance: NA
v_gene: TRBV20-1
d_gene: NA
j_gene: TRBJ2-7
CDR3nt: TGCAGTGCTAGCGGGAGAATCGACGAGCAGTACTTC
CDR3aa: CSASGRIDEQYF

abundance: few
v_gene: TRBV6-2/TRBV6-3
d_gene: NA
j_gene: TRBJ2-1
CDR3nt: TGTGCCAGCAGTTTGAGGCCTAGCATTGAGCAGTTCTTC
CDR3aa: CASSLRPSIEQFF

abundance: NA
v_gene: TRBV6-6
d_gene: NA
j_gene: TRBJ1-2
CDR3nt: TGTGCCAGCAGTTCCCCAGGGATGGGGTATGGCTACACCTTC
CDR3aa: CASSSPGMGYGYTF

abundance: NA
v_gene: TRBV28
d_gene: NA
j_gene: TRBJ1-5
CDR3nt: TGTGCCAGCAGTTTCCTCAGAGGTAGCAATCGGCCCCAGCATTTT
CDR3aa: CASSFLRGSNRPQHF

abundance: NA
v_gene: TRBV6-5
d_gene: NA
j_gene: TRBJ2-7
CDR3nt: TGTGCCAGCAGTTACTCGGTTTTCCAGGACGAGCAGTACTTC
CDR3aa: CASSYSVFQDEQYF

abundance: NA
v_gene: TRBV6-1
d_gene: NA
j_gene: TRBJ1-5
CDR3nt: TGTGCCAGCAGCTCACCAGGGGTTCAGCCCCAGCATTTT
CDR3aa: CASSSPGVQPQHF

abundance: NA
v_gene: TRBV9
d_gene: TRBD1
j_gene: TRBJ2-7
CDR3nt: TGTGCCAGCAGCAAAGGGGGCCTGGACGAGCAGTACTTC
CDR3aa: CASSKGGLDEQYF

abundance: NA
v_gene: TRBV20-1
d_gene: NA
j_gene: TRBJ2-7
CDR3nt: TGCAGTGCTAGAGATGCTAGGGCCGGGGACGAGCAGTACTTC
CDR3aa: CSARDARAGDEQYF

abundance: NA
v_gene: TRBV10-3
d_gene: NA
j_gene: TRBJ1-1
CDR3nt: TGTGCCATCGCGGGGCAGCTTAACACTGAAGCTTTCTTT
CDR3aa: CAIAGQLNTEAFF

abundance: NA
v_gene: TRBV2
d_gene: TRBD1
j_gene: TRBJ2-7
CDR3nt: TGTGCCAGCAGTGCACAGGGGCCCTACGAGCAGTACTTC
CDR3aa: CASSAQGPYEQYF

abundance: NA
v_gene: TRBV28
d_gene: NA
j_gene: TRBJ2-1
CDR3nt: TGTGCCAGCAGGGCCGGGACACTCTACAATGAGCAGTTCTTC
CDR3aa: CASRAGTLYNEQFF

abundance: NA
v_gene: TRBV9
d_gene: NA
j_gene: TRBJ1-2
CDR3nt: TGTGCCAGCAGCGCCCATGTTGGAGCTAACTATGGCTACACCTTC
CDR3aa: CASSAHVGANYGYTF

abundance: NA
v_gene: TRBV20-1
d_gene: NA
j_gene: TRBJ2-5
CDR3nt: TGCAGTGCGACGCAGGGACCACGGCTCACCTACAATGAGCAGTACTTC
CDR3aa: CSATQGPRLTYNEQYF

abundance: NA
v_gene: TRBV27
d_gene: NA
j_gene: TRBJ2-6
CDR3nt: TGTGCCAGCAGTGTTAACCCTGGGGCCAACGTCCTGACTTTC
CDR3aa: CASSVNPGANVLTF

abundance: few
v_gene: TRBV5-1
d_gene: NA
j_gene: TRBJ1-1
CDR3nt: TGCGCCAGCCGCCAGGAGTTGAACACTGAAGCTTTCTTT
CDR3aa: CASRQELNTEAFF

abundance: NA
v_gene: TRBV11-2
d_gene: NA
j_gene: TRBJ1-1
CDR3nt: TGTGCCAGCAGCTCTAGTCCAAGGGACCCGAACACTGAAGCTTTCTTT
CDR3aa: CASSSSPRDPNTEAFF

abundance: NA
v_gene: TRBV10-3
d_gene: NA
j_gene: TRBJ1-3
CDR3nt: TGTGCCATCAGATCCGGGCCGCAGGTGGGGAACACCATATATTTT
CDR3aa: CAIRSGPQVGNTIYF

abundance: NA
v_gene: TRBV20-1
d_gene: TRBD2
j_gene: TRBJ2-7
CDR3nt: TGCAGTGCTGAAGGGGGGACTAGCGGAAACAATGAGCAGTACTTC
CDR3aa: CSAEGGTSGNNEQYF

abundance: NA
v_gene: TRBV29-1
d_gene: NA
j_gene: TRBJ2-6
CDR3nt: TGCAGCGTTGAAGATGCGGTGGAGACCGGGGCCAACGTCCTGACTTTC
CDR3aa: CSVEDAVETGANVLTF

abundance: few
v_gene: TRBV6-2/TRBV6-3
d_gene: NA
j_gene: TRBJ2-7
CDR3nt: TGTGCCAGCAGTTCCGCCCTGACTAGCTACGAGCAGTACTTC
CDR3aa: CASSSALTSYEQYF

abundance: few
v_gene: TRBV10-3
d_gene: NA
j_gene: TRBJ1-4
CDR3nt: TGTGCCATCAACCGACAGGCAGATGAAAAACTGTTTTTT
CDR3aa: CAINRQADEKLFF

abundance: NA
v_gene: TRBV20-1
d_gene: NA
j_gene: TRBJ2-5
CDR3nt: TGCAGTGCAGTTTTAGGGTTCGGGGAGACCCAGTACTTC
CDR3aa: CSAVLGFGETQYF

abundance: NA
v_gene: TRBV4-3
d_gene: NA
j_gene: TRBJ2-3
CDR3nt: TGCGCCAGCAGCCATTACTCCGGAGGGGCTCGCACAGATACGCAGTATTTT
CDR3aa: CASSHYSGGARTDTQYF

abundance: NA
v_gene: TRBV20-1
d_gene: TRBD2
j_gene: TRBJ2-3
CDR3nt: TGCAGTGCTAGAGGTTGGTCTAGCGGGACCGATACGCAGTATTTT
CDR3aa: CSARGWSSGTDTQYF

abundance: once
v_gene: TRBV30
d_gene: NA
j_gene: TRBJ2-2
CDR3nt: TGTGCCTGGAGCGCGGGACCACTGAACACCGGGGAGCTGTTTTTT
CDR3aa: CAWSAGPLNTGELFF

abundance: few
v_gene: TRBV9
d_gene: NA
j_gene: TRBJ2-1
CDR3nt: TGTGCCAGCGCCGGGGACTCCTACAATGAGCAGTTCTTC
CDR3aa: CASAGDSYNEQFF

abundance: NA
v_gene: TRBV24-1
d_gene: TRBD2
j_gene: TRBJ2-6
CDR3nt: TGTGCCACCAGTCCTCCCCCTAGACTAGCGGGCTCTCTGGGGGCCAACGTCCTGACTTTC
CDR3aa: CATSPPPRLAGSLGANVLTF

abundance: few
v_gene: TRBV20-1
d_gene: NA
j_gene: TRBJ2-2
CDR3nt: TGCAGTGCTAAAATGGAGACGGGCACCGGGGAGCTGTTTTTT
CDR3aa: CSAKMETGTGELFF

abundance: NA
v_gene: TRBV27
d_gene: NA
j_gene: TRBJ1-2
CDR3nt: TGTGCCAGCAGTTCTTTAACAGGGTTTAACTATGGCTACACCTTC
CDR3aa: CASSSLTGFNYGYTF

abundance: NA
v_gene: TRBV28
d_gene: NA
j_gene: TRBJ2-3
CDR3nt: TGTGCCGGCAGTTTCCAGCGGGGCACAGATACGCAGTATTTT
CDR3aa: CAGSFQRGTDTQYF

abundance: few
v_gene: TRBV6-2/TRBV6-3
d_gene: NA
j_gene: TRBJ1-1
CDR3nt: TGTGCCAGCAGTGACGGGACCAACACTGAAGCTTTCTTT
CDR3aa: CASSDGTNTEAFF

abundance: NA
v_gene: TRBV20-1
d_gene: NA
j_gene: TRBJ2-7
CDR3nt: TGCAGTGCACCAGCCACAGGGAGATTGGCCCAGTACTTC
CDR3aa: CSAPATGRLAQYF

abundance: many
v_gene: TRBV7-2
d_gene: NA
j_gene: TRBJ2-3
CDR3nt: TGTGCCAGCAGCTTAGCTGATACGCAGTATTTT
CDR3aa: CASSLADTQYF

abundance: few
v_gene: TRBV20-1
d_gene: NA
j_gene: TRBJ2-5
CDR3nt: TGCAGTGCTATTCGACCTATAGAGACCCAGTACTTC
CDR3aa: CSAIRPIETQYF

abundance: NA
v_gene: TRBV12-3/TRBV12-4
d_gene: TRBD1
j_gene: TRBJ1-1
CDR3nt: TGTGCCAGCATTCTGACAGGGGTGAACACTGGAGCTTTCTTT
CDR3aa: CASILTGVNTGAFF

abundance: once
v_gene: TRBV11-2
d_gene: NA
j_gene: TRBJ2-3
CDR3nt: TGTGCCAGCAGCTTAGACAGGAGTCAAGATACGCAGTATTTT
CDR3aa: CASSLDRSQDTQYF

abundance: few
v_gene: TRBV9
d_gene: NA
j_gene: TRBJ2-3
CDR3nt: TGTGCCAGCGCAAGGGGGACAGATACGCAGTATTTT
CDR3aa: CASARGTDTQYF

abundance: NA
v_gene: TRBV20-1
d_gene: NA
j_gene: TRBJ2-4
CDR3nt: TGCAGTGCTAGTAGGGGGAGGGCCGATGAGCAGTACTTC
CDR3aa: CSASRGRADEQYF

abundance: few
v_gene: TRBV20-1
d_gene: NA
j_gene: TRBJ2-7
CDR3nt: TGCAGTGCTAGAGCCCAACGGGAGTCCCCCGAGCAGTACTTC
CDR3aa: CSARAQRESPEQYF

abundance: NA
v_gene: TRBV20-1
d_gene: TRBD2
j_gene: TRBJ2-1
CDR3nt: TGCAATGCTAGATGGCCGGGGGGGTCGTCCTACAATGAGCAGTTCTTC
CDR3aa: CNARWPGGSSYNEQFF

abundance: NA
v_gene: TRBV10-2
d_gene: TRBD2
j_gene: TRBJ2-7
CDR3nt: TGCGCCAGCAGTGAGGGTGGACTAGCGGGAGATATGTACAAGCAGTACTTC
CDR3aa: CASSEGGLAGDMYKQYF

abundance: NA
v_gene: TRBV28
d_gene: NA
j_gene: TRBJ1-5
CDR3nt: TGTGCCAGCACCCCTTCCAGCCCAGGGCGAGAGCCCCAGCATTTT
CDR3aa: CASTPSSPGREPQHF

abundance: NA
v_gene: TRBV20-1
d_gene: TRBD1
j_gene: TRBJ2-7
CDR3nt: TGCTGTACAGGGGTCTCGCACGAGCAGTACTTC
CDR3aa: CCTGVSHEQYF

abundance: few
v_gene: TRBV7-2
d_gene: NA
j_gene: TRBJ2-7
CDR3nt: TGTGCCAGCAGGAGCGGTTTTGGGTCCTACGAGCAGTACTTC
CDR3aa: CASRSGFGSYEQYF

abundance: few
v_gene: TRBV5-1
d_gene: TRBD2
j_gene: TRBJ2-7
CDR3nt: TGCGCCAGCAGCTTGGGGCCACCGGGACAGGGGACTAGCGGGAACTACGAGCAGTACTTC
CDR3aa: CASSLGPPGQGTSGNYEQYF

abundance: NA
v_gene: TRBV4-2
d_gene: NA
j_gene: TRBJ1-1
CDR3nt: TGTGCCAGCAGCCAGGCCCGCAGCATTGAAGCTTTCTTT
CDR3aa: CASSQARSIEAFF